This T cell receptor beta chain was observed in a study of blood T cells in healthy people across ages. It was with a sample-barcoded 5' primer and a J-beta primer mix that a second PCR of roughly 7 to 12 cycles was run. TCRdb redid the calling of the 5' RACE reads with MiXCR, one entry per CDR3 protein. The sample lists 800,000 to 900,000 distinct CDR3 sequences, around two thirds occurring once. This clonotype was seen a handful of times. Its specificity is not known. The CDR3 totals 14 residues. Germline V gene data show CDR1 as SGHAT and CDR2 as FQNNGV. The V and J ends lost 2 bases and 4 bases respectively, with 10 bases between them. Whole-study results and caveats: The diversity estimates, figures obtained from one million T cells, were considered underestimates.

Sequences were obtained from blood. The chain couples TRBV11-2 to TRBJ2-3; weak D call: TRBD1 (6 bases). The sequence was obtained from a man under 40 in good health. The CDR3 sequence is CASSLHRAPDTQYF. Here the CDR3 DNA reads TGTGCCAGCAGCTTACACAGGGCTCCAGATACGCAGTATTTT.